This is a list of T cell receptor beta chains from one sample in a study of blood T cells in healthy people across ages. TCRdb re-called the 5' RACE reads with MiXCR, one entry per CDR3 protein. The sample lists around 1,500,000 distinct CDR3 sequences; 42% were seen once. The sample taken for sequencing was blood. The receptor source for this set is a woman aged 18-30 years in good health. Both conserved end residues are trimmed from each CDR3.

>TRBV20-1|11|TRBJ2-1
SARTGVGNEQF
>TRBV29-1|12|TRBJ2-1
SVSGTYSSYEQF
>TRBV7-9|13|-
ASSLPLAEEETQY
>TRBV20-1|13|TRBJ1-2
SARDRAPVEWGYT
>TRBV28|15|TRBJ1-6
ASSLSDRGPYNSPLH
>TRBV12-3/TRBV12-4|12|TRBJ1-4
ASSFRGTNEKLF
>TRBV11-2|13|TRBJ2-7
ASSLGTLGRYEQY
>TRBV6-2/TRBV6-3|12|TRBJ1-1
ASRGQVSDTEAF
>TRBV12-3/TRBV12-4|16|-
ASSPHTFDLRYQETQY
>TRBV6-2/TRBV6-3|13|TRBJ2-6
ASSSGNSGANVLT
>TRBV28|9|TRBJ2-5
ASAGQETQY
>TRBV12-3/TRBV12-4|14|TRBJ2-1
ASSRPGDRGYNEQF
>TRBV6-1|11|TRBJ2-1
ASSEPFPNEQF
>TRBV6-6|14|TRBJ2-3
ASSYSIAGGTDTQY
>TRBV4-2|13|TRBJ2-7
ASSQGQGDRDEQY
>TRBV28|13|TRBJ2-3
ASSNDRGRTDTQY
>TRBV29-1|12|TRBJ1-2
SAHSTGFNYGYT
>TRBV10-2|14|TRBJ1-2
ASSESRLGQGAGYT
>TRBV28|13|TRBJ1-5
ASSLGTTDNQPQH
>TRBV20-1|11|TRBJ2-1
SAQDRGLSEQF
>TRBV28|8|TRBJ2-7
ASRKVEQY
>TRBV14|17|TRBJ2-5
ASSQSRGLAGAYQETQY
>TRBV5-1|11|TRBJ2-1
ASNTRPYNEQF
>TRBV14|13|TRBJ2-7
ASSQESTGSYEQY
>TRBV2|12|TRBJ2-1
ASSTGRVYNEQF
>TRBV7-2|13|-
ASSLEVRLSYEQY
>TRBV6-5|8|TRBJ1-2
AVGNYGYT
>TRBV5-5|11|TRBJ1-4
ASSPRIDEKLF
>TRBV6-1|13|TRBJ2-1
ASSEGGLAVTKQF
>TRBV20-1|11|TRBJ1-5
SARVDSLTLQH
>TRBV3-1|13|TRBJ2-7
ASSPVAGGSYEQY
>TRBV5-1|15|TRBJ2-1
ASSSTTRTSGNNEQF
>TRBV7-9|13|TRBJ2-5
ASSLNNAEGETQY
>TRBV3-1|16|TRBJ2-3
ASSQDSGGGTSTDTQY
>TRBV10-1|12|TRBJ2-3
ASSERWFWDTQY
>TRBV2|11|TRBJ1-4
ASGGAGGEKLF
>TRBV20-1|16|TRBJ2-4
SAQIRLAGMGAKNIQY
>TRBV20-1|14|TRBJ2-1
SARDRLAGFTYEQF
>TRBV15|13|TRBJ1-5
ATSRDLDPAKPQH
>TRBV20-1|14|TRBJ1-1
SARDWGGTENTEAF
>TRBV24-1|10|TRBJ2-5
ATSDFSAGQY
>TRBV28|10|TRBJ1-4
ASAGANEKLF
>TRBV4-2|11|TRBJ1-1
ASSQGGPNEAF
>TRBV10-1|16|TRBJ2-1
ASSESGLAGGIYNEQF
>TRBV9|12|TRBJ2-7
ASAGGRWGYEQY
>TRBV9|12|TRBJ2-3
ASSGYPAADTQY
>TRBV4-1|13|TRBJ1-5
ASSQTGTANQPQH
>TRBV7-2|13|TRBJ1-2
ASSLVAGPNYGYT
>TRBV25-1|12|TRBJ1-2
ASSEGQGLYGYT
>TRBV27|12|TRBJ2-7
ASSLSDRAHEQY